The rows below give T cell receptor beta chains drawn from one sample of a study of T cell responses to AZD1222 COVID-19 vaccine. TCRdb's table, derived via immunoSEQ multiplex PCR, lists solely in-frame clones and lacks some. The repertoire holds more than 110,000 clones, with around 89% as singletons. The specimen was peripheral blood, collected 28 days after the second AZD1222 dose. Receptors originate from an adult who received the AZD1222 COVID-19 vaccine. CDR3s include the opening cysteine and the closing phenylalanine or tryptophan. D genes are given only for firm matches. Size values are once, few and many counts, or a class for expanded clones, and some rows have none.

cdr3_nt	cdr3_aa	d_call	v_call	j_call	clone_size
TGTGCCAGCAGCTTAAACCTAGCGGGGGGGCGTGTTGATGAGCAGTTCTTC	CASSLNLAGGRVDEQFF	TRBD2	TRBV7-2	TRBJ2-1	.
TGTGCCAGCAGCACCGGACTAGTCACAGATACGCAGTATTTT	CASSTGLVTDTQYF	TRBD2	TRBV7-3	TRBJ2-3	once
TGTGCCACCAGTGATTTGGGACAGGGAATAGGGGAGCTGTTTTTT	CATSDLGQGIGELFF	TRBD1	TRBV24-1	TRBJ2-2	.
TGTGCCAGCAGCGTAGACGGAGGGTTGAGCCAGCCCCAGCATTTT	CASSVDGGLSQPQHF	.	TRBV9	TRBJ1-5	.
TGTGCCAGCAGCTTAGGAGCTGTCCAAGAGACCCAGTACTTC	CASSLGAVQETQYF	.	TRBV11-2	TRBJ2-5	.
TGTGCCAGCAGCGATGACCTTAGCCCCAATCAGCCCCAGCATTTT	CASSDDLSPNQPQHF	.	TRBV7-9	TRBJ1-5	.
TGCGCCAGCACCCGGGACCTAGGGGCAGTCTGGGCTTTCTTT	CASTRDLGAVWAFF	.	TRBV5-1	TRBJ1-1	few
TGTGCCAGCATGAGGGGAACAGCTTTCAACTATGGCTACACCTTC	CASMRGTAFNYGYTF	.	TRBV28	TRBJ1-2	.
TGTGCCAGTACCCCCACGGACAGGGGGTATCAGCCCCAGCATTTT	CASTPTDRGYQPQHF	TRBD1	TRBV19	TRBJ1-5	.
TGCGCCAGCAGCCATCAACAGGGAGACCATCAGCCCCAGCATTTT	CASSHQQGDHQPQHF	.	TRBV4-1	TRBJ1-5	.
TGTGCCAGCTCACCACCGACAGCCGCAGATACGCAGTATTTT	CASSPPTAADTQYF	.	TRBV18	TRBJ2-3	.
TGTGCCAGCAGTTTTGAGGGACGCGGGCCGAATGGCTACACCTTC	CASSFEGRGPNGYTF	.	TRBV27	TRBJ1-2	.
TGCGCCAGCAGTCCTGACACCCGTGGTGGCTACACCTTC	CASSPDTRGGYTF	.	TRBV10-1	TRBJ1-2	.
TGTGCCAGCAGCGGAGCCGGACAGAACTATGGCTACACCTTC	CASSGAGQNYGYTF	.	TRBV7-2	TRBJ1-2	.
TGTGCCAGCAGTCAGGGACTAGCGGTAGCCAAAAACATTCAGTACTTC	CASSQGLAVAKNIQYF	TRBD2	TRBV9	TRBJ2-4	once
TGTGCCAGCAGCCTGACAGCAACTAATGAAAAACTGTTTTTT	CASSLTATNEKLFF	.	TRBV5-4	TRBJ1-4	.